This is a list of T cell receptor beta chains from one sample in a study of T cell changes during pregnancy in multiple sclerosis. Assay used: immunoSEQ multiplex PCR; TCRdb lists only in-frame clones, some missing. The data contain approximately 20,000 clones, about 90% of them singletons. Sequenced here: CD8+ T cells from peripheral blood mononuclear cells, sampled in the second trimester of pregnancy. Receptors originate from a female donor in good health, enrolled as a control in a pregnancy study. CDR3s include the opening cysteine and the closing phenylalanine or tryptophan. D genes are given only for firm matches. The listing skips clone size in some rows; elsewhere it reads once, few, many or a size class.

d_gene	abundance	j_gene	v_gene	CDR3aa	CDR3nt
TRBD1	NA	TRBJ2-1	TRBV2	CASSELTGVNNEQFF	TGTGCCAGCAGTGAACTGACAGGGGTTAACAATGAGCAGTTCTTC
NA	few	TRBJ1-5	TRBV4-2	CASSQDFGERAGQPQHF	TGTGCCAGCAGCCAAGATTTTGGGGAGCGAGCGGGTCAGCCCCAGCATTTT
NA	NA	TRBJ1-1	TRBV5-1	CASSLARNRLNTEAFF	TGCGCCAGCAGCTTGGCCAGGAACAGATTGAACACTGAAGCTTTCTTT
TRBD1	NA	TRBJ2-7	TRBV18	CASSPGTAYEQYF	TGTGCCAGCTCACCCGGGACAGCCTACGAGCAGTACTTC
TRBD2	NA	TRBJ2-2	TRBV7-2	CASSPPGLAATGELFF	TGTGCCAGCAGCCCCCCTGGACTAGCGGCAACCGGGGAGCTGTTTTTT
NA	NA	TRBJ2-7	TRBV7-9	CASSLTLATGEQYF	TGTGCCAGCAGCTTAACCCTTGCTACGGGCGAGCAGTACTTC
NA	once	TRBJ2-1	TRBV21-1	CASWQGRDYGPCNEQFF	TGTGCCAGCTGGCAAGGCAGGGACTACGGTCCCTGCAATGAGCAGTTCTTC
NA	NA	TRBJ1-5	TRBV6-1	CASSEAPGGNQPQHF	TGTGCCAGCAGTGAAGCGCCCGGGGGCAATCAGCCCCAGCATTTT
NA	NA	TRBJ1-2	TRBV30	CAWGRRYGYTF	TGTGCCTGGGGGAGGAGGTATGGCTACACCTTC
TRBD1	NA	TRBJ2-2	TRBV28	CASSLWGQGETANTGELFF	TGTGCCAGCAGTTTATGGGGACAGGGTGAGACCGCGAACACCGGGGAGCTGTTTTTT
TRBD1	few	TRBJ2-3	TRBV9	CASSVGTGASTDTQYF	TGTGCCAGCAGCGTAGGGACAGGAGCAAGCACAGATACGCAGTATTTT
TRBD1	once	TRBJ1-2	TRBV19	CASSLSTGGKTNYGYTF	TGTGCCAGTAGTCTTTCAACAGGGGGCAAGACCAACTATGGCTACACCTTC
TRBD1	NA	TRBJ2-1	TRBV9	CASSVGGQGRNEQFF	TGTGCCAGCAGCGTAGGAGGACAGGGTAGAAATGAGCAGTTCTTC
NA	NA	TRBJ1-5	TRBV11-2	CASSLGGTQPQHF	TGTGCCAGCAGCTTAGGCGGGACCCAGCCCCAGCATTTT
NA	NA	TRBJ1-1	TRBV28	CASALAGSTEAFF	TGTGCCAGCGCCCTGGCAGGGTCCACTGAAGCTTTCTTT
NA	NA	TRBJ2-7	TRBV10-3	CAISLANYEQYF	TGTGCCATCTCCCTAGCGAACTACGAGCAGTACTTC
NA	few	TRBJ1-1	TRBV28	CASSFSFQSGYLPTEAFF	TGTGCCAGCAGTTTCTCCTTCCAATCCGGGTATCTTCCCACTGAAGCTTTCTTT
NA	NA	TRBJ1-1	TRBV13	CASRKRGFSGTEAFF	TGTGCCAGCAGAAAAAGGGGGTTTTCGGGCACTGAAGCTTTCTTT
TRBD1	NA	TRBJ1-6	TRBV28	CASSLTTGQENSPLHF	TGTGCCAGCAGCCTTACCACGGGACAGGAGAATTCACCCCTCCACTTT
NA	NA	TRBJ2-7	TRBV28	CASSFQRASIYEQYF	TGTGCCAGCAGTTTTCAGCGGGCCTCTATCTACGAGCAGTACTTC
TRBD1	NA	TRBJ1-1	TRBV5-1	CASSLTGGMNTEAFF	TGCGCCAGCAGCTTAACAGGGGGGATGAACACTGAAGCTTTCTTT
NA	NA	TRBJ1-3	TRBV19	CASNQGQGNTIYF	TGTGCCAGTAACCAAGGACAGGGAAACACCATATATTTT
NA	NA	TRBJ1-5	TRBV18	CASSVTGKDQPQHF	TGTGCCAGCTCGGTAACGGGGAAGGATCAGCCCCAGCATTTT
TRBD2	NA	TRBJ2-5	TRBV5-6	CASSPETSGDKETQYF	TGTGCCAGCAGCCCCGAAACTAGCGGGGATAAAGAGACCCAGTACTTC
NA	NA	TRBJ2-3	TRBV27	CASHGLASDFGTDTQYF	TGTGCCAGCCACGGATTGGCTAGCGATTTTGGCACAGATACGCAGTATTTT
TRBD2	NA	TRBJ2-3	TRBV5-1	CASSLFSSGGVEDTQYF	TGCGCCAGCAGCTTGTTCTCCAGCGGGGGGGTTGAAGATACGCAGTATTTT
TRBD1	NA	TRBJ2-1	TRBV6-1	CASSGDSHNEQFF	TGTGCCAGCAGCGGGGACAGCCACAATGAGCAGTTCTTC
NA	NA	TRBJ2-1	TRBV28	CASRDSGAYNEQFF	TGTGCCAGCAGGGACTCGGGAGCATACAATGAGCAGTTCTTC
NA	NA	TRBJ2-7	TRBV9	CASSVGDTWSEQYF	TGTGCCAGCAGCGTAGGTGACACCTGGTCCGAGCAGTACTTC
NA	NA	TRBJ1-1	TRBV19	CASSIGGGTEAFF	TGTGCCAGTAGTATCGGAGGCGGCACTGAAGCTTTCTTT
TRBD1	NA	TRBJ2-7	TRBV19	CASSIGQGIYEQYF	TGTGCCAGTAGTATTGGACAGGGCATCTACGAGCAGTACTTC
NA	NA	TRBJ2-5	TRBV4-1	CASSQVQAQETQYF	TGCGCCAGCAGCCAAGTACAGGCCCAAGAGACCCAGTACTTC
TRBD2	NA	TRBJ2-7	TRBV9	CASSVDAGVIEQYF	TGTGCCAGCAGCGTAGACGCGGGAGTGATCGAGCAGTACTTC
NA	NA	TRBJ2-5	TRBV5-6	CASSLVPAGETQYF	TGTGCCAGCAGCTTGGTCCCTGCAGGAGAGACCCAGTACTTC
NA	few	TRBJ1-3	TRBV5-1	CASSLAGPSGNTIYF	TGCGCCAGCAGCCTTGCAGGGCCCTCTGGAAACACCATATATTTT
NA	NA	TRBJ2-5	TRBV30	CAWSLEGGETQYF	TGTGCCTGGAGCCTTGAGGGAGGAGAGACCCAGTACTTC
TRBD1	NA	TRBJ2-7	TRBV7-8	CASSPWTGGVYEQYF	TGTGCCAGCAGCCCCTGGACAGGGGGAGTCTACGAGCAGTACTTC